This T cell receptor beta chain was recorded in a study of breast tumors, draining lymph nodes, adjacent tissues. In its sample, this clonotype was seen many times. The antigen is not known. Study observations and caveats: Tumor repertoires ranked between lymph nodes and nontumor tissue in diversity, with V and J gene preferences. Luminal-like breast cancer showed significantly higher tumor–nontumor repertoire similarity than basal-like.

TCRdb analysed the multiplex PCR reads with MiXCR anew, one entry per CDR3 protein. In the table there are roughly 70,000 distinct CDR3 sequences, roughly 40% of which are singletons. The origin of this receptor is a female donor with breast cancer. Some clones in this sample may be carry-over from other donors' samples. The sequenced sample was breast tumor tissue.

CDR3 in DNA: TGTGCCAGCAGCTTTGCGGGGGTTTTGCGATATGAGCAGTTCTTC. Translation: CASSFAGVLRYEQFF. This chain uses TRBV7-9 with TRBJ2-1; 7 nucleotides match TRBD2. CDR3 length equals 15 residues. Germline V gene data show CDR1 as SEHNR and CDR2 as FQNEAQ (reference sequence). V lost 3 bases and J lost 8; bases outside the gene matches: 10.